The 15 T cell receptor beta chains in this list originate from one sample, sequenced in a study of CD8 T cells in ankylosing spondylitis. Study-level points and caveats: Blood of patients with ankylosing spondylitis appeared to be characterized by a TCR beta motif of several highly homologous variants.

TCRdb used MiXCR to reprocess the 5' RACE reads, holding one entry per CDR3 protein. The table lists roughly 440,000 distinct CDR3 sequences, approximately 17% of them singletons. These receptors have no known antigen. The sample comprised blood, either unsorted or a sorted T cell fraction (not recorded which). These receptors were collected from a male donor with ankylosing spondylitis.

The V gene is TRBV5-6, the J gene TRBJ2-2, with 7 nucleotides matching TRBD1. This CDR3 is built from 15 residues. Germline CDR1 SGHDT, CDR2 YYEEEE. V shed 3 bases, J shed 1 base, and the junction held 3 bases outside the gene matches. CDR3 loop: CASSWTGLNTGELFF. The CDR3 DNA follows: TGTGCCAGCAGCTGGACAGGCCTGAACACCGGGGAGCTGTTTTTT. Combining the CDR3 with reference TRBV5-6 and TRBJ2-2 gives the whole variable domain DAGVTQSPTHLIKTRGQQVTLRCSPKSGHDTVSWYQQALGQGPQFIFQYYEEEERQRGNFPDRFSGHQFPNYSSELNVNALLLGDSALYLCASSWTGLNTGELFFGEGSRLTVL.

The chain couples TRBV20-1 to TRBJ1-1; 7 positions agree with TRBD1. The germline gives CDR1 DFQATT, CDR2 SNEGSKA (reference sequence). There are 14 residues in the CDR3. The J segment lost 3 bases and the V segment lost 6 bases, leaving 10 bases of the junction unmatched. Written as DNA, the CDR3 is TGCAGTGCGGGCGGCCAGGGGGGGGACACTGAAGCTTTCTTT. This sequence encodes CSAGGQGGDTEAFF.

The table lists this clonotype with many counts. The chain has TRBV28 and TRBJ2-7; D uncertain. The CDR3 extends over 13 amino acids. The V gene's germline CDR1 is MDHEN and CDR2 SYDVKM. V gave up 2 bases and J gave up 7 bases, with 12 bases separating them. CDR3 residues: CASSLLVIGEQYF. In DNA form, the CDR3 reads TGTGCCAGCAGTTTACTCGTAATTGGGGAGCAGTACTTC.

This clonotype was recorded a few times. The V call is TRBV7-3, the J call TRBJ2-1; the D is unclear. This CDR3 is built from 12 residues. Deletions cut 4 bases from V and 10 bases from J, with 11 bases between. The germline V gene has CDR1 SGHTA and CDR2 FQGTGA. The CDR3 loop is CASSSQGQEQFF. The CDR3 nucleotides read TGTGCCAGCAGCTCCCAAGGTCAAGAGCAGTTCTTC.

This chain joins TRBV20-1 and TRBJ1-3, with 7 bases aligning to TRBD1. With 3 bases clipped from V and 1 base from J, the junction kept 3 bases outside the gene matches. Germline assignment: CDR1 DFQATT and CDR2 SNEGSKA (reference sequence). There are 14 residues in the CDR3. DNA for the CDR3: TGCAGTGCTAGGAGACAGGGATCTGGAAACACCATATATTTT. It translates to CSARRQGSGNTIYF.

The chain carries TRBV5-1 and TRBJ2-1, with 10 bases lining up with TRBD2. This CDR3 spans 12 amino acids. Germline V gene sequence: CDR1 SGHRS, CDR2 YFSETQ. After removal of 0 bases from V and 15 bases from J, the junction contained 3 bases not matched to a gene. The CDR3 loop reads CASSLAGLARFF. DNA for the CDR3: TGCGCCAGCAGCTTGGCGGGACTAGCGCGGTTCTTC.

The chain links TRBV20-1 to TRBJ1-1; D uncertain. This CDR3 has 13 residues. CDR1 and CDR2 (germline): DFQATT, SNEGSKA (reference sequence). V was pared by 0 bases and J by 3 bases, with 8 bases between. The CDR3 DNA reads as TGCAGTGCTAGAGATCAACCGGACACTGAAGCTTTCTTT. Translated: CSARDQPDTEAFF.

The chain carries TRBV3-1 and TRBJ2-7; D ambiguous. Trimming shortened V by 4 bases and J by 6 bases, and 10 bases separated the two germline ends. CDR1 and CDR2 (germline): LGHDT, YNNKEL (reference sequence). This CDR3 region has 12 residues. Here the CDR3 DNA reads TGTGCCAGCAGCCCGTGGGTTGGCGAGCAGTACTTC. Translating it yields CASSPWVGEQYF.

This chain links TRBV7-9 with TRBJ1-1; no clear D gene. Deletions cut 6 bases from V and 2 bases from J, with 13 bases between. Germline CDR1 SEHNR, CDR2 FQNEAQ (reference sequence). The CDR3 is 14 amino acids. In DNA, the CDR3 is TGTGCCAGCAGGGACGGACGGATCAACACTGAAGCTTTCTTT. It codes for CASRDGRINTEAFF.

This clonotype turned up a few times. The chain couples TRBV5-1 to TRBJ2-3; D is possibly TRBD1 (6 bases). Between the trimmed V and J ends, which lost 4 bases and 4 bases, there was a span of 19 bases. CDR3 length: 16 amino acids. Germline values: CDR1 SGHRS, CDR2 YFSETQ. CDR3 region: CASSPDRGKGADTQYF. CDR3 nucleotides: TGCGCCAGCAGCCCAGACCGAGGCAAGGGGGCAGATACGCAGTATTTT.

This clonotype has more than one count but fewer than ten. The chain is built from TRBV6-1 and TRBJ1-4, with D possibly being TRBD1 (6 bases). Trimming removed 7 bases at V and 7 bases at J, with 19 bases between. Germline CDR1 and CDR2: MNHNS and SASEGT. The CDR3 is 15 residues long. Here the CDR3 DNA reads TGTGCCAGCACTCATTCATCGGGGGCGCTTGAAAAACTGTTTTTT. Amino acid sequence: CASTHSSGALEKLFF.

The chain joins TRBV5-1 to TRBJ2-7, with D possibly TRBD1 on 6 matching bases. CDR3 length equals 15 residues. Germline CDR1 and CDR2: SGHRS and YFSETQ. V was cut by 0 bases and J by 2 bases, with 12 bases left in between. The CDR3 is CASSLARGPTYEQYF. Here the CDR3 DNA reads TGCGCCAGCAGCTTGGCCAGGGGACCTACCTACGAGCAGTACTTC. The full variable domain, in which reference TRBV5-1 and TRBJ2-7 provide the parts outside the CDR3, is KAGVTQTPRYLIKTRGQQVTLSCSPISGHRSVSWYQQTPGQGLQFLFEYFSETQRNKGNFPGRFSGRQFSNSRSEMNVSTLELGDSALYLCASSLARGPTYEQYFGPGTRLTVT.

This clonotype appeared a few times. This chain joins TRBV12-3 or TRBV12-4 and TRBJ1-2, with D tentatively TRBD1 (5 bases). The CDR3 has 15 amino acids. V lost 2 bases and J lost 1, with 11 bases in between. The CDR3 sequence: CASSLFGGGNYGYTF. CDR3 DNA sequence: TGTGCCAGCAGTTTATTTGGGGGGGGTAACTATGGCTACACCTTC.

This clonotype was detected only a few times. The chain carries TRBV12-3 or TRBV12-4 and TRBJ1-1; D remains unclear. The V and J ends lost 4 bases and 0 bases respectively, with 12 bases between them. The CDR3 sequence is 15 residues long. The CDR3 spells CASSSPAFMNTEAFF. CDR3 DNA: TGTGCCAGCAGTTCTCCAGCCTTTATGAACACTGAAGCTTTCTTT.

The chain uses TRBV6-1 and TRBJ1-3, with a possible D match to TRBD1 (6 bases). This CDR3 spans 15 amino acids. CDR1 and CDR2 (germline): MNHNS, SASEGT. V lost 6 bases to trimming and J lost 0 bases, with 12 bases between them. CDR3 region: CASRDTGRSGNTIYF. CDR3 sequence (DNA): TGTGCCAGCAGAGATACAGGGCGCTCTGGAAACACCATATATTTT.